The rows below give T cell receptor beta chains drawn from one sample of a study of blood T cells in healthy people across ages. TCRdb fed the 5' RACE reads into MiXCR, producing one record per CDR3 protein. Among roughly 800,000 distinct CDR3 sequences, around 25% were seen once, and the ten largest hold more than 3%. The data were also submitted as part of a second study, on T cells of mothers and their children.

Material: blood. These TCRs come from a boy younger than 18 in good health. The CDR3 runs from the conserved cysteine through the conserved F or W. The D gene is left open where the match is weak. The listing skips clone size in some rows; elsewhere it reads once, few, many or a size class.

>-|TRBV10-3|TRBJ2-7|-
TGTGCCATCAGAAAGACAGGAGACGAGCAGTACTTC
CAIRKTGDEQYF
>-|TRBV29-1|TRBJ2-1|-
TGCAGCGTTGAGAGGGTGACCTCCTACAATGAGCAGTTCTTC
CSVERVTSYNEQFF
>-|TRBV2|TRBJ2-3|few
TGTGCCAGCAGTGAACAACCCCCCCCAGATACGCAGTATTTT
CASSEQPPPDTQYF
>TRBD1|TRBV3-1|TRBJ1-2|once
TGTGCCAGCAGTCCGACAGGGTTGTTAGGCTACACCTTC
CASSPTGLLGYTF
>-|TRBV3-1|TRBJ1-1|few
TGTGCCAGCAGCCAAGACAGGCCCATGAACACTGAAGCTTTCTTT
CASSQDRPMNTEAFF
>-|TRBV5-1|TRBJ2-2|few
TGCGCCAGCAGCTTCGAATTTGTAAACACCGGGGAGCTGTTTTTT
CASSFEFVNTGELFF
>-|TRBV7-9|TRBJ1-2|-
TGTGCCAGCAGCTTAGGGGACGGCTATGGCTACACCTTC
CASSLGDGYGYTF
>TRBD1|TRBV6-5|TRBJ1-4|-
TGTGCCAGCAGTTACTCGATTGGGACAGGGGTTAATGAAAAACTGTTTTTT
CASSYSIGTGVNEKLFF
>TRBD2|TRBV29-1|TRBJ2-3|-
TGCAGCGCCGTGTGGGGGACTACTAACACAGATACGCAGTATTTT
CSAVWGTTNTDTQYF
>-|TRBV4-1|TRBJ1-2|few
TGCGCCAGCAGCCGTATGGGGGCAAACTTCTATGGCTACACCTTC
CASSRMGANFYGYTF
>TRBD2|TRBV7-2|TRBJ2-5|-
TGTGCCAGCAGCTTAGCGTGGACTAGACAAGAGACCCAGTACTTC
CASSLAWTRQETQYF
>-|TRBV20-1|TRBJ2-7|-
TGCAGTGCTAGAGATCAAACCAACTACGAGCAGTACTTC
CSARDQTNYEQYF
>-|TRBV20-1|TRBJ1-4|-
TGCAGTGCCAGACCCGCGACAACAACTAATGAAAAACTGTTTTTT
CSARPATTTNEKLFF
>-|TRBV20-1|TRBJ2-1|-
TGCAGTGCTAGAGATCGGGGGCGACCCTACAATGAGCAGTTCTTC
CSARDRGRPYNEQFF
>-|TRBV7-3|TRBJ2-1|-
TGTGCCAGCAGCTTTGGTCGGGGGAATGAGCAGTTCTTC
CASSFGRGNEQFF
>-|TRBV7-9|TRBJ1-2|-
TGTGCCAGCAGCCCGGACAGTTTAAACTATGGCTACACCTTC
CASSPDSLNYGYTF
>-|TRBV27|TRBJ2-7|-
TGTGCCAGCAGTTTATTCGGGGGGCTGTTAAGGGGCGGCTACTACGAGCAGTACTTC
CASSLFGGLLRGGYYEQYF
>-|TRBV4-3|TRBJ1-4|-
TGCGCCAGCAGCCAGCGGGGGGCGGTAAATGAAGAACTGTTTTTT
CASSQRGAVNEELFF
>TRBD1|TRBV4-1|TRBJ2-1|few
TGCGCCAGCAGCCAAGAAGGGACAGGGGGCGATGAGCAGTTCTTC
CASSQEGTGGDEQFF
>-|TRBV18|TRBJ1-1|-
TGTGCCAGCTCCATTGGCACGCAGGGTAACACTGAAGCTTTCTTT
CASSIGTQGNTEAFF
>-|TRBV4-1|TRBJ2-5|-
TGCGCCAGCAGCGAAGGACAGCTCGGGAGGGAGACCCAGTACTTC
CASSEGQLGRETQYF
>-|TRBV24-1|TRBJ2-5|many
TGTGCCACCAGTGATGGGGGCCTGGAGACCCAGTACTTC
CATSDGGLETQYF
>-|TRBV4-1|TRBJ1-1|few
TGCGCCAGCAGCCAAGGACCTTATAACACTGAAGCTTTCTTT
CASSQGPYNTEAFF
>-|TRBV9|TRBJ2-2|many
TGTGCCAGCAGCCCCAGTCCCCCTAGCGTTGATGTAAGCACCGGGGAGCTGTTTTTT
CASSPSPPSVDVSTGELFF
>TRBD2|TRBV9|TRBJ2-7|-
TGTGCCAGCAGCCTGACTAGCGGCAACGAGCAGTACTTC
CASSLTSGNEQYF
>-|TRBV15|TRBJ1-5|-
TGTGCCACGGGGAGAGGGAATCTCGGTGGGGGTCAGCCCCAGCATTTT
CATGRGNLGGGQPQHF
>TRBD2|TRBV29-1|TRBJ2-5|-
TGCAGCGTTGGGTATAGCGGGAGCGATATAGAGACCCAGTACTTC
CSVGYSGSDIETQYF
>TRBD1|TRBV29-1|TRBJ1-4|-
TGCAGTGCCGTAAAAGGACAGGAGAAACTGTTTTTT
CSAVKGQEKLFF
>-|TRBV9|TRBJ2-7|few
TGTGCCAGCAGCCCTGCCTTGGATACCTACGAGCAGTACTTC
CASSPALDTYEQYF
>-|TRBV27|TRBJ2-3|-
TGTGCCAGCAGCGGCGGGACCTACCAATATACGCAGTATTTT
CASSGGTYQYTQYF
>TRBD1|TRBV4-3|TRBJ2-1|few
TGCGCCAGCAGCCAAGAAAGGGGGCTGAATGAGCAGTTCTTC
CASSQERGLNEQFF
>-|TRBV10-3|TRBJ2-7|-
TGTGCCATCAGTGAGTCGAAGGGTCGACATTCTTACGAGCAGTACTTC
CAISESKGRHSYEQYF
>-|TRBV9|TRBJ1-1|many
TGTGCCAGCAGCGCCGAAATGAACACTGAAGCTTTCTTT
CASSAEMNTEAFF
>TRBD1|TRBV6-6|TRBJ2-7|-
TGTGCCAGCAGTTATGGGACAGACTACTACGAGCAGTACTTC
CASSYGTDYYEQYF
>-|TRBV4-3|TRBJ1-1|-
TGCGCCAGCAGCCAAGAGGGGACCTTGAACACTGAAGCTTTCTTT
CASSQEGTLNTEAFF
>TRBD2|TRBV9|TRBJ2-1|few
TGTGCCAGCAGCATCACTAGCGGGGCCTACAATGAGCAGTTCTTC
CASSITSGAYNEQFF
>-|TRBV4-1|TRBJ1-5|few
TGCGCCAGCAGCCAAGATAATGGGGGCGGCCAGCCCCAGCATTTT
CASSQDNGGGQPQHF
>TRBD1|TRBV20-1|TRBJ1-2|few
TGCAGTGCTCGACAGGGGAAGGGCTACACCTTC
CSARQGKGYTF
>-|TRBV6-5|TRBJ1-1|-
TGTGCCAGCAGTTACCCCGGACGGATGAACACTGAAGCTTTCTTT
CASSYPGRMNTEAFF
>-|TRBV10-3|TRBJ2-5|-
TGTGCCATCAGTGAGTTGACGGACGCGGGGACCCAGTACTTC
CAISELTDAGTQYF
>TRBD2|TRBV29-1|TRBJ2-3|few
TGCAGCGTTGCCGGGACTAGCGGGAGGAACACAGATACGCAGTATTTT
CSVAGTSGRNTDTQYF
>-|TRBV4-1|TRBJ2-6|-
TGCGCCAGCAGCCAAGACGGCTCAGGGGTGGTCGGGGCCAACGTCCTGACTTTC
CASSQDGSGVVGANVLTF
>-|TRBV15|TRBJ2-1|-
TGTGCCACCAGCAGAGCTTTCGGGTACAATGAGCAGTTCTTC
CATSRAFGYNEQFF
>-|TRBV10-3|TRBJ2-3|-
TGTGCCATCGATAACGGGGCCCCCAGCACAGATACGCAGTATTTT
CAIDNGAPSTDTQYF
>TRBD2|TRBV20-1|TRBJ2-1|few
TGCAGTGCTAGGGGGCGGGAGAAATACAATGAGCAGTTCTTC
CSARGREKYNEQFF